These 11 T cell receptor beta chains came from one sample sequenced in a study of blood T cell repertoires in COVID-19. Using immunoSEQ multiplex PCR, the repertoire was profiled, and TCRdb retains in-frame clones only, with some absent. Seen here are roughly 230,000 clones, roughly 84% observed once, and the top ten hold more than 6.5%. The sequenced material came from PBMCs or T cells enriched from blood (not recorded which). These receptors came from a woman in her forties or fifties who had been exposed to COVID-19.

This rearrangement joins TRBV3-1 (or the pseudogene TRBV3-2) to TRBJ1-2; 8 bases align to TRBD1. V was clipped by 4 bases and J by 5 bases; unmatched bases: 6. The germline CDR1 and CDR2 sequences are LGHDT and YNNKEL (reference sequence). This CDR3 region has 14 residues. CDR3 protein: CASSPRQGPYGYTF. The DNA for the CDR3 is TGTGCCAGCAGCCCTCGACAGGGGCCATATGGCTACACCTTC.

This rearrangement joins TRBV19 to TRBJ1-4, with D hard to call. V was shortened by 4 bases and J by 0 bases, with 6 bases between the two germline ends. CDR1 LNHDA and CDR2 SQIVND come from the germline V gene (reference sequence). CDR3 length: 14 amino acids. The CDR3: CASSRAATNEKLFF. The CDR3 nucleotides are TGTGCCAGTAGTAGGGCTGCAACTAATGAAAAACTGTTTTTT.

To note about this clone: The identical CDR3 is also encoded by other nucleotide sequences in the sample. The chain joins TRBV7-9 to TRBJ1-2; 9 nucleotides align to TRBD1. CDR1 is SEHNR, CDR2 FQNEAQ, per germline (reference sequence). With V trimmed by 6 bases and J by 3 bases, 5 bases remained unmatched. CDR3 length equals 14 residues. CDR3 nucleotides: TGTGCCAGCAGTCCCACAGGGGGCGACTATGGCTACACCTTC. It is translated as CASSPTGGDYGYTF.

The V gene is TRBV14, the J gene TRBJ1-4, with unresolved D. The germline V gene encodes CDR1 SGHDN and CDR2 FVKESK. V lost 4 bases to trimming and J lost 8 bases, with 17 bases between them. The CDR3 length is 15 residues. In DNA, the CDR3 is TGTGCCAGCAGCCTCCGAGGGCAGTTTGGCGAAAAACTGTTTTTT. Amino acid sequence: CASSLRGQFGEKLFF. The full variable domain, its missing parts supplied by reference TRBV14 and TRBJ1-4, is EAGVTQFPSHSVIEKGQTVTLRCDPISGHDNLYWYRRVMGKEIKFLLHFVKESKQDESGMPNNRFLAERTGGTYSTLKVQPAELEDSGVYFCASSLRGQFGEKLFFGSGTQLSVL.

The chain couples TRBV2 to TRBJ1-2, with TRBD1 identical over 8 bases. CDR3 length: 13 residues. Germline-derived CDR1 and CDR2 are SNHLY and FYNNEI. V shed 2 bases, J shed 6 bases, and the junction held 2 bases outside the gene matches. The CDR3 here is CASSETGQDGYTF. The CDR3 coding sequence is TGTGCCAGCAGTGAAACGGGACAGGATGGCTACACCTTC.

The chain couples TRBV6-5 to TRBJ2-7, with D perhaps matching TRBD1 (5 bases). This CDR3 has 14 residues. The germline V gene encodes CDR1 MNHEY and CDR2 SVGAGI. Between the trimmed V and J ends, which lost 4 bases and 3 bases, there was a span of 13 bases. As DNA, the CDR3 is TGTGCCAGCAGTTCCTCCTGGGGCCGCTACGAGCAGTACTTC. Amino acids: CASSSSWGRYEQYF.

This chain joins TRBV28 and TRBJ1-3, with D uncertain. This CDR3 region has 15 residues. Germline-derived CDR1 and CDR2 are MDHEN and SYDVKM. Trimming stripped 5 bases from V and 0 bases from J, with 11 bases between. The CDR3 DNA reads TGTGCCAGCAGTCCAGACACCTTCTCTGGAAACACCATATATTTT. Residues: CASSPDTFSGNTIYF.

V gene TRBV19 combines with J gene TRBJ1-4; D remains ambiguous. The CDR3 spans 16 residues. The V and J ends lost 7 bases and 7 bases respectively, with 22 bases between them. Germline CDR1 LNHDA, CDR2 SQIVND (reference sequence). The DNA for the CDR3 is TGTGCCAGTACCGATCAAGAGGGTCTGTACCCTGAAAAACTGTTTTTT. Its protein product is CASTDQEGLYPEKLFF. Supplemented by reference TRBV19 and TRBJ1-4, the full variable domain reads DGGITQSPKYLFRKEGQNVTLSCEQNLNHDAMYWYRQDPGQGLRLIYYSQIVNDFQKGDIAEGYSVSREKKESFPLTVTSAQKNPTAFYLCASTDQEGLYPEKLFFGSGTQLSVL.

The chain carries TRBV19 and TRBJ2-3; D is unresolved. V was shortened by 5 bases and J by 7 bases, with 10 bases between the two germline ends. The germline CDR1 and CDR2 sequences are LNHDA and SQIVND (reference sequence). CDR3 length: 12 amino acids. The CDR3 nucleotides are TGTGCCAGTAGTGAGTCTTCATATACGCAGTATTTT. Translating it yields CASSESSYTQYF.

The chain combines TRBV28 with TRBJ2-3; the match to TRBD2 covers 8 bases. Per germline, CDR1 MDHEN and CDR2 SYDVKM. CDR3 length: 15 residues. J lost 1 base, V lost 8 bases, and 8 bases had no gene match. CDR3 sequence reads: CASFPGGIGTDTQYF. The CDR3 DNA is TGTGCCAGCTTTCCGGGGGGGATCGGCACAGATACGCAGTATTTT. Full variable domain (missing parts from reference TRBV28 and TRBJ2-3): DVKVTQSSRYLVKRTGEKVFLECVQDMDHENMFWYRQDPGLGLRLIYFSYDVKMKEKGDIPEGYSVSREKKERFSLILESASTNQTSMYLCASFPGGIGTDTQYFGPGTRLTVL.

The V gene is TRBV5-4, the J gene TRBJ1-1; 8 nucleotides match TRBD1. There are 15 residues in the CDR3. Per germline, CDR1 SGHNT and CDR2 YYREEE (reference sequence). Losses at the gene ends were 2 bases for V and 6 bases for J; bases not matched to a gene: 9. CDR3 region: CASSFPPGRGPEAFF. The CDR3 nucleotides read TGTGCCAGCAGCTTCCCCCCGGGCAGGGGGCCTGAAGCTTTCTTT.